This passage covers 22 T cell receptor beta chains from one sample sequenced in a study of T cell changes during pregnancy in multiple sclerosis. Measured with immunoSEQ multiplex PCR; TCRdb has only the in-frame clones, and not every one. The table includes about 85,000 clones, about nine tenths detected once. Sample: peripheral blood, taken in the first trimester of pregnancy. Source of these receptors: a female donor with multiple sclerosis, enrolled in a pregnancy study.

CDR3 region: CASSLSHDKIAEAFF. DNA of the CDR3: TGCGCCAGCAGCCTCTCACATGACAAGATAGCTGAAGCTTTCTTT. This chain joins TRBV5-1 and TRBJ1-1; no definite D call. The CDR3 length is 15 residues. V lost 4 bases and J lost 6, with 19 bases in between. Germline V gives CDR1 SGHRS, CDR2 YFSETQ.

This clone was found once. The rearrangement joins TRBV21-1 to TRBJ2-7; the table's D call, TRBD1, has no DNA check behind it. TRBV21-1 is recorded as a pseudogene. There are 14 residues in the CDR3. The CDR3 DNA reads as TGTGCCAGCAGCAAAGCCGGGACAGCCTACGAGCAGTACTTC. It codes for CASSKAGTAYEQYF.

The chain combines TRBV5-6 with TRBJ2-5; 8 bases align to TRBD1. The CDR3 is 15 residues long. CDR1 is SGHDT and CDR2 is YYEEEE in the germline V gene. V gave up 2 bases and J gave up 2 bases; unmatched junction bases: 5. CDR3 bases: TGTGCCAGCAGCTTTATTGACAGGGGACAAGAGACCCAGTACTTC. It translates to CASSFIDRGQETQYF.

V is TRBV14 and J is TRBJ2-5; no clear D gene. CDR1 is SGHDN, CDR2 FVKESK, per germline. V lost 3 bases and J 7 bases, leaving 6 bases between the germline ends. The CDR3 runs to 11 residues. CDR3 nucleotide sequence: TGTGCCAGCAGCCACACGGGGACCCAGTACTTC. It codes for CASSHTGTQYF.

The chain has TRBV5-1 and TRBJ2-7; 10 nucleotides line up with TRBD1. V lost 0 bases to trimming and J lost 5 bases; unmatched junction nucleotides: 8. The germline gives CDR1 SGHRS, CDR2 YFSETQ. This CDR3 comprises 16 residues. CDR3 nucleotide sequence: TGCGCCAGCAGCTTGGGTCCGGGACAGGGGACCAACGAGCAGTACTTC. Translating gives CASSLGPGQGTNEQYF.

The chain employs TRBV7-8 and TRBJ1-5, with 9 bases fitting TRBD1. Germline V CDR1 and CDR2: SGHVS, FQNEAQ. Unmatched junction bases numbered 3, after V lost 2 bases and J lost 4 bases. This CDR3 is 15 amino acids long. The DNA of the CDR3 is TGTGCCAGCAGCTTAAGACAGGGGGAAAATCAGCCCCAGCATTTT. Encoded protein: CASSLRQGENQPQHF.

The sample holds one count of this clone. This chain joins TRBV9 and TRBJ1-3, with TRBD1 matching 8 bases. Germline CDR1 SGDLS, CDR2 YYNGEE. Trimming removed 3 bases from V and 2 bases from J; junction bases left unmatched: 10. There are 17 residues in the CDR3. CDR3 region: CASSARGGQGPGNTIYF. For the CDR3, the DNA is TGTGCCAGCAGCGCGAGGGGCGGACAGGGCCCTGGAAACACCATATATTTT.

A word on this clone: Mismatch with germline at one junction end may stem from a read error. V and J are TRBV29-1 and TRBJ2-3; 9 nucleotides agree with TRBD1. Germline-derived CDR1 and CDR2 are SQVTM and ANQGSEA. The length of the CDR3 is 13 residues. CDR3 DNA sequence: TGCAGCTTTGAGGGACAGGGAAAACTCTCGCAGTATTTT. It specifies CSFEGQGKLSQYF.

V usage is TRBV29-1 and J usage is TRBJ2-7; D not resolved. V lost 5 bases to trimming and J lost 0 bases, with 5 bases between them. This CDR3 spans 11 amino acids. CDR1 and CDR2 (germline): SQVTM, ANQGSEA. The CDR3 nucleotides are TGCAGCGTTTTCTACTCCTACGAGCAGTACTTC. As protein: CSVFYSYEQYF.

V is TRBV7-2 and J is TRBJ1-6, with D tentatively TRBD1 (6 bases). This CDR3 is 12 amino acids long. The germline CDR1 and CDR2 sequences are SGHTA and FQGNSA. The germline V and J ends were trimmed by 5 bases and 12 bases, with 11 bases remaining between them. The CDR3 here is CASSGGSGPLHF. Written as DNA, the CDR3 is TGTGCCAGCAGCGGGGGCTCGGGACCCCTCCACTTT.

The CDR3 spells CARSLRVGNSPLHF. The DNA for the CDR3 is TGTGCCAGAAGCCTCAGGGTGGGGAATTCACCCCTCCACTTT. This rearrangement joins TRBV25-1 to TRBJ1-6; tentatively, D is TRBD1 (5 bases). The CDR3 consists of 14 residues. The ends were cut back, 9 bases at V and 7 bases at J, with 16 bases in the middle. CDR1 is MGHDK and CDR2 is SYGVNS in the germline V gene.

The chain recombines TRBV19 with TRBJ1-5, with 9 bases that match TRBD1. Unmatched junction bases numbered 7, after V lost 7 bases and J lost 3 bases. This CDR3 region has 15 residues. Germline CDR1 LNHDA, CDR2 SQIVND (reference sequence). CDR3 sequence (DNA): TGTGCCAGTATACCGGGACAGGGTGCCAATCAGCCCCAGCATTTT. Translating it yields CASIPGQGANQPQHF.

This chain links TRBV14 with TRBJ2-3; a weak D match, TRBD2 (6 bases). There are 19 residues in the CDR3. Germline CDR1 and CDR2: SGHDN and FVKESK. With 0 bases removed from V and 0 bases from J, the gap between germline ends came to 19 bases. The CDR3 is CASSQEWNVLGLSTDTQYF. The CDR3 nucleotides read TGTGCCAGCAGCCAAGAGTGGAATGTCTTGGGACTCAGCACAGATACGCAGTATTTT.

The chain uses TRBV12-5 and TRBJ2-3, with a tentative D call TRBD1 (6 bases). Trimming pared 4 bases from V and 4 bases from J, leaving 9 bases between. The germline CDR1 and CDR2 sequences are LGHNT and FRNRAP. The CDR3 contains 13 residues. The CDR3 is CASGSSGADTQYF. The CDR3 nucleotides are TGTGCTAGTGGTTCATCAGGGGCAGATACGCAGTATTTT.

The chain recombines TRBV10-3 with TRBJ2-1, with D possibly being TRBD1 (5 bases). Germline CDR1 ENHRY, CDR2 SYGVKD. V was trimmed by 5 bases and J by 3 bases, leaving 17 bases between them. There are 16 residues in the CDR3. For the CDR3, the DNA is TGTGCCATCAGTTACAACCAGGGATTGAGCTACAATGAGCAGTTCTTC. This codes for CAISYNQGLSYNEQFF.

The rearrangement links TRBV6-5 to TRBJ1-5; D remains unclear. This CDR3 region has 15 residues. CDR1 is MNHEY and CDR2 is SVGAGI in the germline V gene. The germline V and J ends were trimmed by 8 bases and 0 bases, with 14 bases remaining between them. For the CDR3, the DNA is TGTGCCAGCCGTATACGGGAGTATAGCAATCAGCCCCAGCATTTT. This sequence encodes CASRIREYSNQPQHF.

The sample holds a few counts of this clone. The V call is TRBV19, the J call TRBJ1-1; the match to TRBD1 covers 8 bases. Germline-derived CDR1 and CDR2 are LNHDA and SQIVND (reference sequence). The CDR3 totals 15 residues. V lost 5 bases to trimming and J lost 0 bases; unmatched junction nucleotides: 5. CDR3 sequence reads: CASSPQDRVNTEAFF. In DNA, the CDR3 is TGTGCCAGTAGTCCCCAGGACAGGGTGAACACTGAAGCTTTCTTT.

This chain uses TRBV7-9 with TRBJ1-4, with a weak D call TRBD1 (6 bases). V was pared by 4 bases and J by 0 bases, with 12 bases between. There are 16 residues in the CDR3. Looked up from germline, CDR1 is SEHNR and CDR2 is FQNEAQ (reference sequence). This chain's CDR3 is CASSSWTAATNEKLFF. The CDR3 DNA follows: TGTGCCAGCAGCTCCTGGACAGCAGCAACTAATGAAAAACTGTTTTTT. The whole variable domain, remainder taken from reference TRBV7-9 and TRBJ1-4, is DTGVSQNPRHKITKRGQNVTFRCDPISEHNRLYWYRQTLGQGPEFLTYFQNEAQLEKSRLLSDRFSAERPKGSFSTLEIQRTEQGDSAMYLCASSSWTAATNEKLFFGSGTQLSVL.

This clone came up a few times. The rearrangement joins TRBV6-6 to TRBJ2-5; D possibly corresponds to TRBD2 (6 bases). Trimming cost V 2 bases and J 0 bases, with 10 bases left between them. The length of the CDR3 is 15 residues. Germline CDR1 reads MNHNY; CDR2 reads SVGAGI (reference sequence). The CDR3 spells CASSYGRSNQETQYF. CDR3 DNA sequence: TGTGCCAGCAGTTACGGGAGGTCTAACCAAGAGACCCAGTACTTC.

The rearrangement links TRBV27 to TRBJ2-7; D gene ambiguous. Trimming removed 9 bases from V and 3 bases from J, with 9 bases in between. The CDR3 covers 11 residues. From germline, CDR1 is MNHEY and CDR2 SMNVEV (reference sequence). CDR3 residues: CASSAGYEQYF. As DNA, the CDR3 is TGTGCCAGTAGTGCAGGCTACGAGCAGTACTTC.

The genes are TRBV6-6 and TRBJ2-1, with 7 nucleotides matching TRBD2. The CDR3 loop spans 16 amino acids. Germline V gene data show CDR1 as MNHNY and CDR2 as SVGAGI (reference sequence). Trimming cost V 6 bases and J 0 bases; bases outside gene matches: 8. CDR3 loop: CASSPSGRSSYNEQFF. CDR3 sequence (DNA): TGTGCCAGCAGCCCTAGCGGAAGAAGCTCCTACAATGAGCAGTTCTTC.

The chain links TRBV19 to TRBJ2-1, with 10 nucleotides matching TRBD1. The J segment lost 7 bases and the V segment lost 4 bases, leaving 10 bases of the junction unmatched. Germline assignment: CDR1 LNHDA and CDR2 SQIVND (reference sequence). CDR3 size: 16 residues. The CDR3 loop reads CASSRSSGTGENEQFF. The CDR3 DNA sequence: TGTGCCAGTAGTAGATCTTCCGGGACAGGGGAAAATGAGCAGTTCTTC.